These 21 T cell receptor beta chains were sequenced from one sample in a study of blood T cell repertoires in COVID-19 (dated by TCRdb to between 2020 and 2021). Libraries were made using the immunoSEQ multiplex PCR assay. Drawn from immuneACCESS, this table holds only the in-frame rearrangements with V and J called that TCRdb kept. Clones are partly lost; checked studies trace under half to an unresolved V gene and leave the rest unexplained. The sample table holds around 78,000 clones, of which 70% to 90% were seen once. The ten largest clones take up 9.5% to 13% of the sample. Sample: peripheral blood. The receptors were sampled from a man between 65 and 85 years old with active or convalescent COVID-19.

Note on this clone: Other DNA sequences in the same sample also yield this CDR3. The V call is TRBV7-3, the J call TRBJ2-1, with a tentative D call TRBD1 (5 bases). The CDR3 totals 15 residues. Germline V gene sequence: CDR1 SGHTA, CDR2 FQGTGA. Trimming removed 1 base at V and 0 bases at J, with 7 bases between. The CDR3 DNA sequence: TGTGCCAGCAGCTTAAGAAGGGGCTCCTACAATGAGCAGTTCTTC. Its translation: CASSLRRGSYNEQFF.

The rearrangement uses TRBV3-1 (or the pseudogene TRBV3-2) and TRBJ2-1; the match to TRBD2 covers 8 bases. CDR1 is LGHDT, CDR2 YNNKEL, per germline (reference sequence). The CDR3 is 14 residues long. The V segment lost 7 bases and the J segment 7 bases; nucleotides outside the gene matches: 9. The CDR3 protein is CASTLGRAGNEQFF. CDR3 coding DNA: TGTGCCAGCACCCTCGGGAGGGCGGGGAATGAGCAGTTCTTC.

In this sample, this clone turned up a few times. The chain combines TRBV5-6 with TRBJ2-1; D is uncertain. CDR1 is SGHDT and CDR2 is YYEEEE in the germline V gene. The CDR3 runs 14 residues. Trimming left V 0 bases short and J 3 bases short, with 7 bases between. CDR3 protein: CASSLAVFYNEQFF. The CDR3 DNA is TGTGCCAGCAGCTTGGCTGTATTCTACAATGAGCAGTTCTTC.

CDR3 amino acids: CASSPSSVETQYF. The DNA for the CDR3 is TGTGCCAGCAGCCCTTCTAGCGTGGAGACCCAGTACTTC. The chain carries TRBV7-9 and TRBJ2-5, with D possibly being TRBD2 (6 bases). CDR1 and CDR2 (germline): SEHNR, FQNEAQ (reference sequence). The CDR3 sequence is 13 residues long. V was clipped by 5 bases and J by 5 bases, with 12 bases between them.

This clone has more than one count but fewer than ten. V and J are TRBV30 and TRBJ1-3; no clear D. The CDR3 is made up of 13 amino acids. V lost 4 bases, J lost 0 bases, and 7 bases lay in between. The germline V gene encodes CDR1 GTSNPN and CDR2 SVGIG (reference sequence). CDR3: CAWTRISGNTIYF. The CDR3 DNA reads TGTGCCTGGACGAGGATCTCTGGAAACACCATATATTTT.

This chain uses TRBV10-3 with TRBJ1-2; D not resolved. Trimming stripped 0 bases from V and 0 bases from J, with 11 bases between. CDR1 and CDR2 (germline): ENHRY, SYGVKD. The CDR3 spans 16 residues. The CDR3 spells CAISESRPPANYGYTF. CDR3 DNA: TGTGCCATCAGTGAGTCGCGGCCCCCCGCTAACTATGGCTACACCTTC.

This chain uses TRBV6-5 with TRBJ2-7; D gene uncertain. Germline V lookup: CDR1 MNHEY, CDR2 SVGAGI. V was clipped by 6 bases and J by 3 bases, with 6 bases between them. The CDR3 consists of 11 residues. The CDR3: CASRSLYEQYF. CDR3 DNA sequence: TGTGCCAGCAGATCCCTCTACGAGCAGTACTTC.

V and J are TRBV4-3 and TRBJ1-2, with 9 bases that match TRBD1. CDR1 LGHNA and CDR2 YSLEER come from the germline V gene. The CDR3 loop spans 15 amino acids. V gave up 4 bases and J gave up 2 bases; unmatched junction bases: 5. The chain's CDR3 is CASSLAGTGNYGYTF. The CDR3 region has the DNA TGCGCCAGCAGCCTCGCCGGGACAGGGAACTATGGCTACACCTTC.

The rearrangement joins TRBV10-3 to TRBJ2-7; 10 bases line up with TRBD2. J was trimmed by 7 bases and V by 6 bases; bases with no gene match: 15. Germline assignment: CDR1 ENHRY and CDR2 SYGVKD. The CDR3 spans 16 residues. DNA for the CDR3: TGTGCCATCAGGGGGGTCGGGCTAGCGGGAGTAGGAGAGCAGTACTTC. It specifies CAIRGVGLAGVGEQYF.

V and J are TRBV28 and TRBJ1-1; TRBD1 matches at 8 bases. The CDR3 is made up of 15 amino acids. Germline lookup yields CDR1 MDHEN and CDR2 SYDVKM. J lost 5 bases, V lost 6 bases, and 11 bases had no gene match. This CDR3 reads CASSPLGQGKTEAFF. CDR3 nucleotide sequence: TGTGCCAGCAGCCCCCTCGGACAGGGCAAAACTGAAGCTTTCTTT.

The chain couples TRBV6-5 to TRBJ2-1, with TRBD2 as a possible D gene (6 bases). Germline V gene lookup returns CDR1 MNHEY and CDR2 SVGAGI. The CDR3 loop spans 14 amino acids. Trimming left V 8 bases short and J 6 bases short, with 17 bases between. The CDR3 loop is CASGGTPLINEQFF. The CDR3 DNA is TGTGCCAGCGGGGGGACTCCTCTAATCAATGAGCAGTTCTTC.

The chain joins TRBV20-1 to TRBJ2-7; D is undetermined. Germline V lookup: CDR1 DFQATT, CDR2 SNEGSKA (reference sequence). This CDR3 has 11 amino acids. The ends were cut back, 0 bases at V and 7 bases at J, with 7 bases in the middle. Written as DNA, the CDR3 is TGCAGTGCTAGAGATATGAGGGAGCAGTACTTC. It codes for CSARDMREQYF.

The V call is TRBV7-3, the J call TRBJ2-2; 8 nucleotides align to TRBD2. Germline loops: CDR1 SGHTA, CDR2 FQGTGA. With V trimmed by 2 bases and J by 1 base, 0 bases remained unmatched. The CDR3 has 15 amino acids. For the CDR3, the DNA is TGTGCCAGCAGCTTAGCGGGAGGGAACACCGGGGAGCTGTTTTTT. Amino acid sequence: CASSLAGGNTGELFF.

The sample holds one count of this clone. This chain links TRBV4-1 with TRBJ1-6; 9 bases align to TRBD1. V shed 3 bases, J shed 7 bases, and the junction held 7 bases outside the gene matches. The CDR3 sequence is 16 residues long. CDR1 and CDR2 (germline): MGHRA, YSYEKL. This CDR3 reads CASSHLQGADNSPLHF. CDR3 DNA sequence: TGCGCCAGCAGCCACCTACAGGGGGCTGACAATTCACCCCTCCACTTT.

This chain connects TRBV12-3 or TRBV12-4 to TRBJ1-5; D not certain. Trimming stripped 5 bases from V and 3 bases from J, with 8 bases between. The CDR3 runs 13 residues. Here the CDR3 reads CASSLAFNQPQHF. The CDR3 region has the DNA TGTGCCAGCAGTCTGGCCTTCAATCAGCCCCAGCATTTT.

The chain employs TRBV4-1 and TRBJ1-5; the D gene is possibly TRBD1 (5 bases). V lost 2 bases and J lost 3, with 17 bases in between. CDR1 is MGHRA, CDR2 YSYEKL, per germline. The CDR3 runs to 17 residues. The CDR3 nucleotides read TGCGCCAGCAGCCAATCCTTCCTGCGGGGGATCAATCAGCCCCAGCATTTT. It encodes CASSQSFLRGINQPQHF.

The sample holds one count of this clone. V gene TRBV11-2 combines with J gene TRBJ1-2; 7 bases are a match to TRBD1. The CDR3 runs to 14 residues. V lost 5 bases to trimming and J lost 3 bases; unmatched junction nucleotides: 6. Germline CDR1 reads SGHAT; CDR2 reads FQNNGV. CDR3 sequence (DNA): TGTGCCAGCAGCAGGGACAGTCCCCACTATGGCTACACCTTC. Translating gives CASSRDSPHYGYTF.

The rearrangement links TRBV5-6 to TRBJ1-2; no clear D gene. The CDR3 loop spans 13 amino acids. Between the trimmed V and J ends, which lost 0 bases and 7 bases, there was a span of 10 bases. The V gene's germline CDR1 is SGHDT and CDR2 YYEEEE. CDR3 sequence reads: CASSLAREGGYTF. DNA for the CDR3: TGTGCCAGCAGCTTGGCCCGGGAGGGTGGCTACACCTTC.

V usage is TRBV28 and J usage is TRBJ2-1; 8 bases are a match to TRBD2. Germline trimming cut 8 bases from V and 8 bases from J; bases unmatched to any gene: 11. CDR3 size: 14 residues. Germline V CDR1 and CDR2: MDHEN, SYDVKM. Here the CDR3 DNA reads TGTGCCAGCCTTGGGACTAGTCGTTTTCATGAGCAGTTCTTC. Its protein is CASLGTSRFHEQFF. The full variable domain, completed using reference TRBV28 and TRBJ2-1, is DVKVTQSSRYLVKRTGEKVFLECVQDMDHENMFWYRQDPGLGLRLIYFSYDVKMKEKGDIPEGYSVSREKKERFSLILESASTNQTSMYLCASLGTSRFHEQFFGPGTRLTVL.

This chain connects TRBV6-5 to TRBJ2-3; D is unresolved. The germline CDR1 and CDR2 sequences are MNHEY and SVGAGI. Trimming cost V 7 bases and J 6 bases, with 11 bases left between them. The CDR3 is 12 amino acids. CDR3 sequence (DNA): TGTGCCAGCACCGCTCTTCGGGATACGCAGTATTTT. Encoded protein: CASTALRDTQYF.

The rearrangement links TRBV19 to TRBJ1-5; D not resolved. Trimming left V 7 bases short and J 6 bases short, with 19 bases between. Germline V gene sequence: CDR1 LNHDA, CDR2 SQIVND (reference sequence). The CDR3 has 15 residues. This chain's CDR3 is CASTTSWGAGQPQHF. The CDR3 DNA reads TGTGCCAGTACTACTTCGTGGGGAGCGGGTCAGCCCCAGCATTTT.